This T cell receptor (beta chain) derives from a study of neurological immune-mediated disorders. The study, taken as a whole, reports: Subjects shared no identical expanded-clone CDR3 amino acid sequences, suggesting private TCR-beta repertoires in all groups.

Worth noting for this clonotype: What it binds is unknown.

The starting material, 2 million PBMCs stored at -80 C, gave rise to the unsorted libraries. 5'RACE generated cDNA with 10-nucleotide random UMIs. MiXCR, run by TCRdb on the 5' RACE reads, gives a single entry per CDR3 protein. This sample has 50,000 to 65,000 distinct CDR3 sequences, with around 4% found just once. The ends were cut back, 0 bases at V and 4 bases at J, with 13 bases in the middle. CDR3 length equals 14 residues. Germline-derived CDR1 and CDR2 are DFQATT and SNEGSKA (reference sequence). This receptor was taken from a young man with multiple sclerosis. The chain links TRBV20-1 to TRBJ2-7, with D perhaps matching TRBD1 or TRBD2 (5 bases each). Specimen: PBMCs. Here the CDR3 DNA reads TGCAGTGCTAGAGATCCGGGGCGAATATACGAGCAGTACTTC. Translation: CSARDPGRIYEQYF.